One and the same sample provided the 29 T cell receptor beta chains below, sequenced in a study of OX40 agonist ivuxolimab in advanced cancers. Receptors were amplified or captured by the immunoSEQ multiplex PCR assay. In its TCRdb copy, this immuneACCESS table keeps in-frame sequences only and misses some clones. Where compared with another copy, unresolved V genes explain less than half of these, and the others have no known cause. The sample records more than 65,000 clones, around 93% of which are singletons. In total, the top ten clones hold more than 1% of the sample. Sample: CD4+ or CD8+ T cells sorted from blood, taken in a trial of the OX40 agonist ivuxolimab. The receptors were sampled from an adult with an advanced solid tumor such as melanoma, head and neck, liver or kidney cancer.

This chain links TRBV7-8 with TRBJ2-5; 13 bases match TRBD2. The CDR3 covers 20 residues. CDR1 and CDR2 (germline): SGHVS, FQNEAQ. Losses at the gene ends were 3 bases for V and 2 bases for J; bases not matched to a gene: 15. The CDR3 DNA is TGTGCCAGCAGCTTCCGACCGGGACTAGCGGGATTTAGGTCTCAAGAGACCCAGTACTTC. This gives the protein CASSFRPGLAGFRSQETQYF.

This chain links TRBV2 with TRBJ2-7; 7 bases are a match to TRBD1. Germline CDR1 is SNHLY and CDR2 is FYNNEI. The junction had 11 bases not matched to a gene; V was cut back by 7 bases and J by 2 bases. This CDR3 spans 15 amino acids. The CDR3 spells CASKMRTGQAYEQYF. The CDR3 nucleotides are TGTGCCAGCAAGATGAGGACAGGCCAAGCCTACGAGCAGTACTTC.

The rearrangement links TRBV19 to TRBJ2-7; D might be TRBD1 (5 bases). Trimming shortened V by 5 bases and J by 3 bases, and 14 bases separated the two germline ends. CDR3 length equals 14 residues. Germline V lookup: CDR1 LNHDA, CDR2 SQIVND (reference sequence). The CDR3 sequence is CASSLGVADYEQYF. DNA of the CDR3: TGTGCCAGTAGTTTAGGGGTCGCGGACTACGAGCAGTACTTC.

The chain couples TRBV5-6 to TRBJ1-4; possible D gene TRBD1, 5 bases. V was pared by 2 bases and J by 2 bases, with 13 bases between. Per the germline V gene, CDR1 is SGHDT and CDR2 is YYEEEE. This CDR3 comprises 16 residues. This chain's CDR3 is CASSFKGRFTNEKLFF. DNA of the CDR3: TGTGCCAGCAGCTTCAAGGGGCGGTTTACTAATGAAAAACTGTTTTTT.

V and J are TRBV5-1 and TRBJ2-5; D is perhaps TRBD2 (5 bases). Germline V gene lookup returns CDR1 SGHRS and CDR2 YFSETQ. V gave up 0 bases and J gave up 2 bases, with 11 bases separating them. This CDR3 contains 15 residues. CDR3 protein: CASSLAGIKQETQYF. As DNA, the CDR3 is TGCGCCAGCAGCTTGGCCGGGATTAAACAAGAGACCCAGTACTTC.

The gene calls are TRBV4-2 and TRBJ1-2; a weak D match, TRBD1 (5 bases). Germline loops: CDR1 LGHNA, CDR2 YNFKEQ. V lost 0 bases, J lost 7 bases, and 15 bases lay in between. This CDR3 region has 15 residues. CDR3 sequence reads: CASSQDPRVFGGYTF. CDR3 sequence (DNA): TGTGCCAGCAGCCAAGATCCCAGGGTTTTTGGTGGCTACACCTTC.

This chain joins TRBV5-4 and TRBJ2-2, with TRBD1 identical over 9 bases. Germline CDR1 is SGHNT and CDR2 is YYREEE (reference sequence). This CDR3 has 15 residues. The trim removed 4 bases at V and 4 bases at J, leaving 5 bases unmatched. DNA for the CDR3: TGTGCCAGCAGCAGGGGACAGGGCACCACCGGGGAGCTGTTTTTT. Encoded protein: CASSRGQGTTGELFF.

This chain links TRBV19 with TRBJ2-6; D might be TRBD1 (5 bases). In germline, CDR1 is LNHDA, CDR2 SQIVND (reference sequence). This CDR3 has 16 residues. Trimming stripped 5 bases from V and 0 bases from J, with 11 bases between. CDR3 residues: CASSEQVTSGANVLTF. The CDR3 DNA reads as TGTGCCAGTAGTGAACAGGTTACCTCTGGGGCCAACGTCCTGACTTTC.

The V call is TRBV27, the J call TRBJ2-2; 11 bases align to TRBD2. Germline V gene lookup returns CDR1 MNHEY and CDR2 SMNVEV (reference sequence). J lost 2 bases, V lost 4 bases, and 6 bases had no gene match. This CDR3 has 17 residues. In DNA, the CDR3 is TGTGCCAGCAGTTCCCTAGCGGGGGGCGGAAACACCGGGGAGCTGTTTTTT. Its protein product is CASSSLAGGGNTGELFF.

The chain combines TRBV5-8 with TRBJ1-1; 8 bases align to TRBD1. Germline CDR1 and CDR2: SGHTS and YDEGEE. CDR3 size: 14 residues. Trimming removed 2 bases from V and 4 bases from J; junction bases left unmatched: 4. CDR3 sequence: CASSLGRGRTEAFF. The CDR3, as DNA: TGTGCCAGCAGCTTAGGCAGGGGGCGCACTGAAGCTTTCTTT.

The V call is TRBV6-6, the J call TRBJ1-1; 9 bases align to TRBD1. The germline V gene has CDR1 MNHNY and CDR2 SVGAGI (reference sequence). The ends lost 3 bases at V and 5 bases at J; junction bases unmatched: 4. This CDR3 contains 14 residues. CDR3 sequence (DNA): TGTGCCAGCAGTTATCCCGGGACAGGGACTGAAGCTTTCTTT. It is translated as CASSYPGTGTEAFF.

In this sample, this clone turned up once. V usage is TRBV5-1 and J usage is TRBJ2-3, with TRBD2 matching over 9 bases. V lost 6 bases to trimming and J lost 2 bases; unmatched junction nucleotides: 7. The germline V gene encodes CDR1 SGHRS and CDR2 YFSETQ. This CDR3 has 15 residues. CDR3 in amino acids: CASTPRGLATDTQYF. As DNA, the CDR3 is TGCGCCAGCACGCCGCGGGGACTAGCCACAGATACGCAGTATTTT.

The V call is TRBV5-6, the J call TRBJ1-5; TRBD1 might be the D (5 bases). CDR3 length equals 15 residues. Trimming shortened V by 4 bases and J by 1 base, and 12 bases separated the two germline ends. Germline CDR1 SGHDT, CDR2 YYEEEE. Here the CDR3 reads CASSKGRPSNQPQHF. CDR3 nucleotide sequence: TGTGCCAGCAGCAAGGGACGGCCGAGCAATCAGCCCCAGCATTTT.

This rearrangement joins TRBV2 to TRBJ2-5; D is perhaps TRBD2 (6 bases). The CDR3 length is 15 residues. The germline V and J ends were trimmed by 5 bases and 11 bases, with 24 bases remaining between them. CDR1 and CDR2 from the germline V gene are SNHLY and FYNNEI. The chain's CDR3 is CASSIESGPQKEQYF. DNA of the CDR3: TGTGCCAGCAGTATAGAAAGCGGGCCCCAGAAGGAACAGTACTTC.

This clone showed up just once. The J gene is TRBJ2-5, the V gene TRBV21-1; the listed D gene, TRBD2, was not tested against the DNA. TRBV21-1 is designated a pseudogene. The CDR3 totals 15 residues. CDR3 residues: CASSKLAKFQETQYF. The CDR3 coding sequence is TGTGCCAGCAGCAAGCTAGCTAAATTTCAAGAGACCCAGTACTTC.

The chain has TRBV25-1 and TRBJ1-1; the match to TRBD1 covers 7 bases. Trimming took 3 bases from V and 5 from J; bases not matched to a gene: 9. The CDR3 runs to 15 residues. Germline V gene lookup returns CDR1 MGHDK and CDR2 SYGVNS. CDR3 DNA sequence: TGTGCCAGCAGTGACCCTGGACAGGTGGGGACTGAAGCTTTCTTT. Translated: CASSDPGQVGTEAFF.

The chain links TRBV18 to TRBJ1-2; possibly TRBD1 for D (6 bases). V was pared by 3 bases and J by 2 bases, with 13 bases between. Germline V gives CDR1 KGHSH, CDR2 LQKENI. The CDR3 length is 15 residues. CDR3 protein: CASSPLEDRNYGYTF. DNA of the CDR3: TGTGCCAGCTCACCCTTAGAGGACAGAAACTATGGCTACACCTTC.

This clone was recorded a few times. CDR3 in amino acids: CASSLGGQPQETQYF. DNA of the CDR3: TGTGCCAGCAGTTTGGGGGGACAGCCACAAGAGACCCAGTACTTC. The chain links TRBV27 to TRBJ2-5, with D perhaps TRBD1 (7 bases). Germline V CDR1 and CDR2: MNHEY, SMNVEV (reference sequence). The CDR3 is 15 residues long. Trimming pared 3 bases from V and 2 bases from J, leaving 13 bases between.

This chain joins TRBV6-5 and TRBJ2-7, with D tentatively TRBD2 (6 bases). V was pared by 0 bases and J by 2 bases, with 11 bases between. The CDR3 has 15 amino acids. Germline CDR1 MNHEY, CDR2 SVGAGI. The CDR3, as DNA: TGTGCCAGCAGTTACTCGACTAGTAGCCCCTACGAGCAGTACTTC. It yields the protein CASSYSTSSPYEQYF.

The genes are TRBV15 and TRBJ2-2; 7 bases fit TRBD1. The CDR3 length is 16 residues. V gave up 0 bases and J gave up 6 bases; unmatched junction bases: 7. The germline V gene has CDR1 LNHNV and CDR2 YYDKDF (reference sequence). DNA for the CDR3: TGTGCCACCAGCAGAGATCGGACAGGAGGAGCCGGGGAGCTGTTTTTT. Encoded protein: CATSRDRTGGAGELFF.

The count of this clone is one. The rearrangement joins TRBV19 to TRBJ1-1; D perhaps matches TRBD1 (5 bases). Trimming pared 5 bases from V and 0 bases from J, leaving 16 bases between. Germline-derived CDR1 and CDR2 are LNHDA and SQIVND (reference sequence). This CDR3 region has 16 residues. The CDR3 DNA is TGTGCCAGTAGTCCCTGGGGCAATGCAATGAACACTGAAGCTTTCTTT. Its translation: CASSPWGNAMNTEAFF.

Only one count was recorded for this clone. This rearrangement joins TRBV23-1 to TRBJ2-7; no clear D gene. TRBV23-1 is reported as an ORF; its role is uncertain. V dropped 3 bases and J dropped 5 bases, with 8 bases sitting between them. The CDR3 is 12 amino acids. CDR3 sequence: CASSHFRNEQYF. The CDR3 DNA follows: TGCGCCAGCAGTCACTTCAGAAACGAGCAGTACTTC.

The chain recombines TRBV27 with TRBJ2-5, with 10 bases fitting TRBD2. The last part of the DNA fits TRBJ2-7 better; the J call may be wrong. The germline V gene has CDR1 MNHEY and CDR2 SMNVEV (reference sequence). The CDR3 has 18 amino acids. Here the CDR3 reads CASASESGLAGETHEQYF. As DNA, the CDR3 is TGTGCCAGCGCGTCGGAGAGTGGGCTAGCGGGAGAAACCCACGAGCAGTACTTC.

J is TRBJ1-1 and V is TRBV6-1; D remains ambiguous. CDR1 MNHNS and CDR2 SASEGT come from the germline V gene. Trimming cost V 6 bases and J 7 bases, with 15 bases left between them. The CDR3 is made up of 13 amino acids. The CDR3 here is CASRPTGLDEAFF. The DNA of the CDR3 is TGTGCCAGCAGACCGACGGGCCTCGATGAAGCTTTCTTT.

The V gene is TRBV10-3, the J gene TRBJ1-4; unclear D gene. CDR3 length: 12 amino acids. Between the trimmed V and J ends, which lost 4 bases and 4 bases, there was a span of 4 bases. CDR1 is ENHRY, CDR2 SYGVKD, per germline. The CDR3 loop reads CAISANNEKLFF. CDR3 DNA: TGTGCCATCAGTGCCAATAATGAAAAACTGTTTTTT.

This chain links TRBV29-1 with TRBJ2-5, with unresolved D. This CDR3 contains 12 residues. Germline lookup yields CDR1 SQVTM and CDR2 ANQGSEA. With 7 bases removed from V and 2 bases from J, the gap between germline ends came to 11 bases. CDR3 protein: CSALAPQETQYF. In DNA form, the CDR3 reads TGCAGCGCTCTCGCACCTCAAGAGACCCAGTACTTC.

This chain connects TRBV5-1 to TRBJ1-6; D unresolved. V lost 1 base and J lost 7, with 6 bases in between. Germline CDR1 reads SGHRS; CDR2 reads YFSETQ. The CDR3 loop spans 13 amino acids. CDR3 sequence reads: CASSLTLNSPLHF. The DNA of the CDR3 is TGCGCCAGCAGCTTGACGCTGAATTCACCCCTCCACTTT.

The CDR3 coding sequence is TGTGCCTGTTCACCCTCTGGGGCCAACGTCCTGACTTTC. Translated, it gives CACSPSGANVLTF. The chain combines TRBV30 with TRBJ2-6; D ambiguous. The germline CDR1 and CDR2 sequences are GTSNPN and SVGIG (reference sequence). V lost 6 bases and J lost 0, with 6 bases in between. This CDR3 spans 13 amino acids. The full variable domain, in which reference TRBV30 and TRBJ2-6 provide the parts outside the CDR3, is SQTIHQWPATLVQPVGSPLSLECTVEGTSNPNLYWYRQAAGRGLQLLFYSVGIGQISSEVPQNLSASRPQDRQFILSSKKLLLSDSGFYLCACSPSGANVLTFGAGSRLTVL.

The genes are TRBV30 and TRBJ1-4; D might be TRBD1 (5 bases). This CDR3 contains 15 residues. The germline CDR1 and CDR2 sequences are GTSNPN and SVGIG (reference sequence). V was pared by 4 bases and J by 2 bases, with 14 bases between. In DNA, the CDR3 is TGTGCCTGGAAACCCCAGGCAGGGACTAATGAAAAACTGTTTTTT. It encodes CAWKPQAGTNEKLFF.